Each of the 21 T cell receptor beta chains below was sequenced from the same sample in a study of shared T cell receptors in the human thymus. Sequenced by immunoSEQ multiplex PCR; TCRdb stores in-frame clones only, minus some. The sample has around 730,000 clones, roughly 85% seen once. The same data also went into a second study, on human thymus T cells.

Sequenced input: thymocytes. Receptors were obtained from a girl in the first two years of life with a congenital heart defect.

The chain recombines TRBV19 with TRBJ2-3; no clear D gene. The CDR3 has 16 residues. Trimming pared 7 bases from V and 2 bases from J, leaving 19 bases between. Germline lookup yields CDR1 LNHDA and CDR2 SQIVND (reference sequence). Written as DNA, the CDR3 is TGTGCCAGTAAAAGCTCTTCGGTTCCTTACACAGATACGCAGTATTTT. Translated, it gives CASKSSSVPYTDTQYF.

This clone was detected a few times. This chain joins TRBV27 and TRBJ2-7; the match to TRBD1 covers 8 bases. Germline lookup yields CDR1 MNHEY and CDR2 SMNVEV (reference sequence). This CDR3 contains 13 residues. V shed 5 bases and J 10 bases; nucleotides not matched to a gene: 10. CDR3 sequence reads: CASSEDPDREQYF. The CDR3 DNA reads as TGTGCCAGCAGTGAAGACCCGGACAGGGAACAGTACTTC.

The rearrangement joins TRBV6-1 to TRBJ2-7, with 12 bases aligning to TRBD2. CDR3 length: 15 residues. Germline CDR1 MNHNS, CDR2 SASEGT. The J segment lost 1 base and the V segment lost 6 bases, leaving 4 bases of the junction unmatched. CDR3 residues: CASRVGLAGSYEQYF. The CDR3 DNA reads TGTGCCAGCAGGGTAGGACTAGCGGGATCCTACGAGCAGTACTTC.

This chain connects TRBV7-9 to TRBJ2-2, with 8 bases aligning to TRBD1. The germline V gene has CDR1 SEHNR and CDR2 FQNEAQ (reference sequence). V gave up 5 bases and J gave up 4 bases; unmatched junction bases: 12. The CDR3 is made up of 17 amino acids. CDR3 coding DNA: TGTGCCAGCAGCGAAGACAGGGGAAGGAGTGGCACCGGGGAGCTGTTTTTT. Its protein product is CASSEDRGRSGTGELFF.

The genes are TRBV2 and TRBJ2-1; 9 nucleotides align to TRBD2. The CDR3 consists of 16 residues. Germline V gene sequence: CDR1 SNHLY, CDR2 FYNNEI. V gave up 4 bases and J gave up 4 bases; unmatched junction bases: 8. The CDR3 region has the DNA TGTGCCAGCAGTGCAGAGCTTAGCGGGGGTTACAATGAGCAGTTCTTC. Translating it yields CASSAELSGGYNEQFF.

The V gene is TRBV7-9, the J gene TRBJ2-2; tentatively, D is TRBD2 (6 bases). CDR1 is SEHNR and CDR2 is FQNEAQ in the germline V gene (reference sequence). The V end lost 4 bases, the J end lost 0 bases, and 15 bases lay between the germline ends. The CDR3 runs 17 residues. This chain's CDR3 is CASSWREGEPNTGELFF. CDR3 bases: TGTGCCAGCAGCTGGCGGGAAGGGGAACCGAACACCGGGGAGCTGTTTTTT.

This CDR3 is CASSKLPGQDGYRGEQYF. The CDR3, as DNA: TGTGCCAGCAGTAAATTACCGGGACAGGACGGATATCGTGGAGAGCAGTACTTC. The chain employs TRBV2 and TRBJ2-7; 8 bases fit TRBD1. The germline gives CDR1 SNHLY, CDR2 FYNNEI. The J segment lost 7 bases and the V segment lost 5 bases, leaving 22 bases of the junction unmatched. CDR3 length: 18 residues.

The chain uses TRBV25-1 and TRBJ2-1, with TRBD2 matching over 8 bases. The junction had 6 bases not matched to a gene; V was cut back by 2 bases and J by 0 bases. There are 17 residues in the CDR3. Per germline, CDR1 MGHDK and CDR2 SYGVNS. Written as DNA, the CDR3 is TGTGCCAGCAGTGAAGGACTAGCACAGAGCTCCTACAATGAGCAGTTCTTC. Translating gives CASSEGLAQSSYNEQFF.

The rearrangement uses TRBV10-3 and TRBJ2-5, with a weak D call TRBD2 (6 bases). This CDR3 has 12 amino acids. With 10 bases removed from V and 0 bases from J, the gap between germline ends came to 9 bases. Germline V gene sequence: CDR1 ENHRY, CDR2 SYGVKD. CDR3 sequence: CATWGDQETQYF. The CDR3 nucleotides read TGTGCCACCTGGGGGGACCAAGAGACCCAGTACTTC.

The CDR3 is CASSGYRGLMNTEAFF. For the CDR3, the DNA is TGTGCCAGCAGTGGTTACAGGGGGCTCATGAACACTGAAGCTTTCTTT. The chain has TRBV25-1 and TRBJ1-1, with 9 bases lining up with TRBD1. V trimming: 4 bases; J trimming: 0 bases; junction bases outside the gene matches: 6. The CDR3 consists of 16 residues. Per germline, CDR1 MGHDK and CDR2 SYGVNS.

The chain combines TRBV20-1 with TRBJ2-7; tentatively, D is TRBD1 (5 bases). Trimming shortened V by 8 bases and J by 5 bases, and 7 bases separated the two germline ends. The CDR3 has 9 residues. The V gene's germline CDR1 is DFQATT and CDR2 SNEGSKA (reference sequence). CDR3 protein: CSWGDEQYF. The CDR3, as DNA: TGCAGTTGGGGCGACGAGCAGTACTTC.

CDR3: CASSPIPHSGGDDYGYTF. The CDR3 DNA follows: TGTGCCAGCAGCCCAATCCCCCATTCAGGGGGTGATGACTATGGCTACACCTTC. The chain has TRBV7-2 and TRBJ1-2; TRBD1 matches 7 bases. The V gene end was trimmed by 5 bases and the J gene end by 3 bases; junction bases not matched to a gene: 18. The CDR3 has 18 amino acids. CDR1 is SGHTA, CDR2 FQGNSA, per germline.

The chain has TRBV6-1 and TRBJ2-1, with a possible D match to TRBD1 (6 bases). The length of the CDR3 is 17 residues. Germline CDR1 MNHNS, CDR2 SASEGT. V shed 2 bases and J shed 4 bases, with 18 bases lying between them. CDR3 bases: TGTGCCAGCAGTGAATACCCAGGGTGGGGGCCTTACAATGAGCAGTTCTTC. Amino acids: CASSEYPGWGPYNEQFF.

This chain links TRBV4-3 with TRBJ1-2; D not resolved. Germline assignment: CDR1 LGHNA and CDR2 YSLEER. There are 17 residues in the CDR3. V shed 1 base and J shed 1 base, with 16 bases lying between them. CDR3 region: CASSQVPPPVFNYGYTF. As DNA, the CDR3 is TGCGCCAGCAGCCAAGTACCTCCCCCGGTTTTTAACTATGGCTACACCTTC.

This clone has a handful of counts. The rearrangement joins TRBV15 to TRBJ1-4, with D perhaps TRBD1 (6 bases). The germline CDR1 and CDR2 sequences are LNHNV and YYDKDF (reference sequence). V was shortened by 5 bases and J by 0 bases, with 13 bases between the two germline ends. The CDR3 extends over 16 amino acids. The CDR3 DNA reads TGTGCCACCAGCCCCCCGCGGACAGCAACTAATGAAAAACTGTTTTTT. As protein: CATSPPRTATNEKLFF.

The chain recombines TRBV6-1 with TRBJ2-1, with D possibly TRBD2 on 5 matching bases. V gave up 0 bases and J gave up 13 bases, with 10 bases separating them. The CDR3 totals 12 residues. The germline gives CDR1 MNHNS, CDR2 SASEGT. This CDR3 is CASSEASGKQFF. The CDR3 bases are TGTGCCAGCAGTGAAGCTTCGGGGAAACAGTTCTTC.

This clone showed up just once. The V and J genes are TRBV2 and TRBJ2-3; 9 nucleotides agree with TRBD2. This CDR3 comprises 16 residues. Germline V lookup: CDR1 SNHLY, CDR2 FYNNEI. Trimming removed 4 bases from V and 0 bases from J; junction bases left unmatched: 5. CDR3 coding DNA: TGTGCCAGCAGTGGACAAGCGGGGGGAAGCACAGATACGCAGTATTTT. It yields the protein CASSGQAGGSTDTQYF.

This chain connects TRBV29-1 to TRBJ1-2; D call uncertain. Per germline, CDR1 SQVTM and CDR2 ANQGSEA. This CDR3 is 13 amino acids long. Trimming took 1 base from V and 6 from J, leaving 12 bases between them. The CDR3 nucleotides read TGCAGCGTTGAAGTATGGGCACTCCATGGCTACACCTTC. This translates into CSVEVWALHGYTF.

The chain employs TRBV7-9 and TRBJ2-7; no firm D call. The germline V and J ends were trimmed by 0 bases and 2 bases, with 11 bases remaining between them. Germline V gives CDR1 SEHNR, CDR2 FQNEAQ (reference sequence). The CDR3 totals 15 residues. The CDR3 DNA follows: TGTGCCAGCAGCTTAGCGAATAGCTGGACCTACGAGCAGTACTTC. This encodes CASSLANSWTYEQYF.

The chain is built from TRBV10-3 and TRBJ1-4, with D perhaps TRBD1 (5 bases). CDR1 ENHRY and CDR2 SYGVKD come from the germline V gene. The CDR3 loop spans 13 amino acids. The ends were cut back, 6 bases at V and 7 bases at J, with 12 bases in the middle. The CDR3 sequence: CAIRSRQTEKLFF. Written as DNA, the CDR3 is TGTGCCATCAGAAGCCGACAGACTGAAAAACTGTTTTTT.

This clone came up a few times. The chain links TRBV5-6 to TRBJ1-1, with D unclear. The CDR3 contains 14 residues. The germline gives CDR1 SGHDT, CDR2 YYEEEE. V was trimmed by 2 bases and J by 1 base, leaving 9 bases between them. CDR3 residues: CASSFRQWNTEAFF. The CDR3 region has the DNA TGTGCCAGCAGCTTTAGACAATGGAACACTGAAGCTTTCTTT. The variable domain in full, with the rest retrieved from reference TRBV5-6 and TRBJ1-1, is DAGVTQSPTHLIKTRGQQVTLRCSPKSGHDTVSWYQQALGQGPQFIFQYYEEEERQRGNFPDRFSGHQFPNYSSELNVNALLLGDSALYLCASSFRQWNTEAFFGQGTRLTVV.